This entry is about one TCR beta chain. This sample was included in a study of blood T cell repertoires in COVID-19. Study context: The United States, Italy and Spain were the sources of the acute and convalescent COVID-19 samples. T cells, B-cell-depleted T cells, or PBMCs supplied cDNA or gDNA.

The authors' processing: How many nucleated cells were present was estimated from reference gene primer amplification. Some clones are missing from TCRdb's copy, which holds only in-frame ones; the method was immunoSEQ multiplex PCR. V and J calls and clone size come straight from that table; D and trimming were deduced from the DNA. The data show 90,000 to 120,000 clones, around 85% seen once. This CDR3 comprises 14 residues. CDR1 and CDR2 (germline): MNHEY, SVGEGT. Trimming pared 5 bases from V and 3 bases from J, leaving 13 bases between. The clonotype was recovered from a woman older than 75 with active or convalescent COVID-19. This chain uses TRBV6-2 or TRBV6-3 with TRBJ1-1, with a possible D match to TRBD1 (5 bases). Sequenced sample: peripheral blood. DNA for the CDR3: TGTGCCAGCAGTGGGGGGGTATCGCACACTGAAGCTTTCTTT. Protein sequence: CASSGGVSHTEAFF.